This T cell receptor beta chain stems from a study of T cells in localized non-small cell lung cancer. The CDR3 consists of 15 residues. The trim removed 2 bases at V and 7 bases at J, leaving 7 bases unmatched. Germline V gene lookup returns CDR1 MNHNS and CDR2 SASEGT. Study outcomes and limitations: It was uninvolved adjacent lung that showed the highest T cell clonality, exceeding tumor.

This clone was found a few times. Antigen specificity is unknown. Profiling relied on immunoSEQ multiplex PCR, and the TCRdb table lists in-frame clones only, not all of them. The sample holds tens of thousands of clones, 80% seen once. This sequence was found in a man aged 40 to 70 with stage II squamous cell lung carcinoma. The material was PBMCs, obtained before any cancer treatment. The genes are TRBV6-1 and TRBJ1-4; 7 nucleotides match TRBD1. CDR3 sequence (DNA): TGTGCCAGCAGTGAATGGGCAGGGGGTGGTGAAAAACTGTTTTTT. This translates into CASSEWAGGGEKLFF.